This passage covers 29 T cell receptor beta chains from one sample sequenced in a study of breast tumors, draining lymph nodes, adjacent tissues. MiXCR was run by TCRdb on the multiplex PCR reads, yielding one entry per CDR3 protein. Of about 12,000 distinct CDR3 sequences listed, under 40% are singletons. Sequenced input: breast tumor tissue. The receptors here all came from a female donor with breast cancer. Some clones in this sample may be carry-over from other donors' samples.

The J gene is TRBJ2-3, the V gene TRBV6-6; 9 bases are a match to TRBD2. CDR1 is MNHNY and CDR2 is SVGAGI in the germline V gene (reference sequence). The CDR3 extends over 15 amino acids. Trimming at V came to 0 bases and at J to 4 bases, leaving 2 bases not matched to a gene. CDR3 in DNA: TGTGCCAGCAGTTACTCTAGCGGGAGCCCAGATACGCAGTATTTT. Translated: CASSYSSGSPDTQYF.

The sample holds many counts of this clonotype. The chain recombines TRBV27 with TRBJ1-6, with D possibly being TRBD1 (5 bases). The V end was cut by 3 bases, the J end by 7 bases, with 10 bases between. CDR3 size: 14 residues. Per germline, CDR1 MNHEY and CDR2 SMNVEV (reference sequence). The CDR3: CASSFEGLNSPLHF. The CDR3 region has the DNA TGTGCCAGCAGTTTTGAGGGGCTCAATTCACCCCTCCACTTT.

This chain links TRBV3-1 with TRBJ2-7; no clear D gene. Germline V lookup: CDR1 LGHDT, CDR2 YNNKEL (reference sequence). The CDR3 spans 15 residues. The V gene lost 1 base and the J gene lost 9 bases, with 19 bases spanning the gap. The CDR3 DNA sequence: TGTGCCAGCAGCCAAGGCCGGACGGACCGCCACGGGCAGTACTTC. Amino acids: CASSQGRTDRHGQYF.

This clonotype was observed at least ten times. The chain has TRBV27 and TRBJ1-2, with D perhaps matching TRBD1 (5 bases). CDR3 length: 14 amino acids. V was pared by 7 bases and J by 5 bases, with 17 bases between. Germline values: CDR1 MNHEY, CDR2 SMNVEV (reference sequence). The CDR3 reads CASKTSGTTYGYTF. In DNA, the CDR3 is TGTGCCAGCAAAACCTCCGGGACTACTTATGGCTACACCTTC.

V gene TRBV5-8 combines with J gene TRBJ2-3, with D possibly matching TRBD2 (6 bases). Germline CDR1 reads SGHTS; CDR2 reads YDEGEE. CDR3 length: 14 residues. Trimming removed 2 bases from V and 1 base from J, with 8 bases in between. The CDR3 nucleotides are TGTGCCAGCAGCTTACGCGGGGGCACAGATACGCAGTATTTT. Translating it yields CASSLRGGTDTQYF.

This clonotype came up many times. The chain has TRBV6-1 and TRBJ2-6; TRBD1 or TRBD2 may be the D gene (5 bases each). Germline V gives CDR1 MNHNS, CDR2 SASEGT. The germline V and J ends were trimmed by 7 bases and 2 bases, with 9 bases remaining between them. This CDR3 comprises 14 residues. CDR3 nucleotides: TGTGCCAGCAATCGGGGACCTGGGGCCAACGTCCTGACTTTC. It encodes CASNRGPGANVLTF.

This clonotype has at least ten counts. The chain is built from TRBV18 and TRBJ2-7, with unresolved D. CDR1 is KGHSH and CDR2 is LQKENI in the germline V gene. The CDR3 spans 14 residues. The V and J ends lost 2 bases and 5 bases respectively, with 13 bases between them. CDR3: CASSPGSQEDEQYF. The CDR3 DNA reads as TGTGCCAGCTCACCAGGATCTCAAGAGGACGAGCAGTACTTC.

Points on this clonotype: A much larger clone lies a single base off, so this may be a read error. The J gene is TRBJ1-2, the V gene TRBV18, with D unresolved. Germline CDR1 is KGHSH and CDR2 is LQKENI. The V gene lost 2 bases and the J gene lost 7 bases, with 26 bases spanning the gap. CDR3 size: 18 residues. CDR3 loop: CASSPEFSEGNVYSGYTF. The CDR3 DNA sequence: TGTGCCAGCTCACCAGAATTTTCGGAGGGAAATGTATACTCTGGCTACACCTTC.

As regards this clonotype: This CDR3 is missing its conserved last phenylalanine or tryptophan, likely due to a read error. The chain has TRBV12-3 or TRBV12-4 and TRBJ2-3; D uncertain. The length of the CDR3 is 15 residues. CDR3 protein: CASSLAGLVSDTQYS. DNA of the CDR3: TGTGCCAGCAGTTTGGCCGGTCTGGTATCAGATACACAGTATTCT.

This clonotype came up many times. This chain links TRBV7-2 with TRBJ1-5; TRBD1 matches at 9 bases. The J segment lost 7 bases and the V segment lost 4 bases, leaving 5 bases of the junction unmatched. Germline V CDR1 and CDR2: SGHTA, FQGNSA. The CDR3 totals 14 residues. The CDR3 DNA reads TGTGCCAGCAGCTCAACAGGGGGCCTCCAGCCCCAGCATTTT. The encoded protein is CASSSTGGLQPQHF.

This clonotype was recorded many times. The chain employs TRBV7-8 and TRBJ2-1; the D gene could be TRBD1 or TRBD2 (7 bases each). This CDR3 comprises 16 residues. Trimming removed 5 bases from V and 3 bases from J, with 17 bases in between. CDR1 and CDR2 from the germline V gene are SGHVS and FQNEAQ. The chain's CDR3 is CASSQGGDWSYNEQFF. CDR3 bases: TGTGCCAGCAGCCAGGGGGGGGACTGGAGCTACAATGAGCAGTTCTTC.

By frequency in the sample, this clonotype is medium-sized. V is TRBV15 and J is TRBJ1-3; D not resolved. CDR3 length: 14 amino acids. With 6 bases removed from V and 0 bases from J, the gap between germline ends came to 9 bases. Germline V gene data show CDR1 as LNHNV and CDR2 as YYDKDF (reference sequence). The CDR3: CATRRGSSGNTIYF. CDR3 coding DNA: TGTGCCACCAGACGAGGGAGCTCTGGAAACACCATATATTTT.

Ten or more counts support this clonotype. The chain joins TRBV4-1 to TRBJ1-3, with TRBD1 matching over 7 bases. Losses at the gene ends were 4 bases for V and 1 base for J; bases not matched to a gene: 7. The CDR3 runs to 16 residues. The germline CDR1 and CDR2 sequences are MGHRA and YSYEKL. Here the CDR3 reads CASSRPTGRSGNTIYF. As DNA, the CDR3 is TGCGCCAGCAGCCGTCCGACAGGGAGGTCTGGAAACACCATATATTTT.

This clonotype was seen once. This chain connects TRBV20-1 to TRBJ2-7; no definite D call. The germline V gene encodes CDR1 DFQATT and CDR2 SNEGSKA (reference sequence). CDR3 length equals 14 residues. Deletions cut 0 bases from V and 3 bases from J, with 12 bases between. This CDR3 reads CSARDGPAVYEQYF. The CDR3 nucleotides read TGCAGTGCTAGAGATGGGCCAGCCGTCTACGAGCAGTACTTC.

This clonotype was picked up one time. An end of the junction differs from the germline gene, which may be a read error. The J gene is TRBJ2-7, the V gene TRBV20-1, with 7 bases identical to TRBD2. CDR3 length equals 16 residues. Germline V gene data show CDR1 as DFQATT and CDR2 as SNEGSKA (reference sequence). CDR3 residues: CSARGRSGGFSYGQHF. CDR3 bases: TGCAGTGCTAGGGGCAGATCGGGAGGCTTCTCCTACGGGCAGCACTTC.

This clonotype occurred once. The gene calls are TRBV12-3 or TRBV12-4 and TRBJ2-1; unclear D gene. The CDR3 runs 14 residues. V lost 3 bases to trimming and J lost 3 bases, with 9 bases between them. The chain's CDR3 is CASSFSRSYNEQFF. CDR3 bases: TGTGCCAGCAGTTTCTCGAGAAGCTACAATGAGCAGTTCTTC.

The table lists this clonotype with many counts. The rearrangement joins TRBV28 to TRBJ2-7, with D perhaps TRBD1 (6 bases). With 3 bases removed from V and 3 bases from J, the gap between germline ends came to 6 bases. CDR3 size: 12 residues. The germline V gene has CDR1 MDHEN and CDR2 SYDVKM. Written as DNA, the CDR3 is TGTGCCAGCAGTTTCAGGGGCTACGAGCAGTACTTC. This sequence encodes CASSFRGYEQYF. Complete variable domain (other parts from reference TRBV28 and TRBJ2-7): DVKVTQSSRYLVKRTGEKVFLECVQDMDHENMFWYRQDPGLGLRLIYFSYDVKMKEKGDIPEGYSVSREKKERFSLILESASTNQTSMYLCASSFRGYEQYFGPGTRLTVT.

This clonotype is medium-sized within its sample. The gene calls are TRBV6-1 and TRBJ1-5; no clear D gene. V lost 7 bases and J 12 bases, leaving 4 bases between the germline ends. This CDR3 region has 8 residues. Germline CDR1 is MNHNS and CDR2 is SASEGT. The chain's CDR3 is CASIYQHF. The CDR3 DNA follows: TGTGCCAGCATTTACCAGCATTTT.

This clonotype ranks as medium-sized. The chain combines TRBV12-3 or TRBV12-4 with TRBJ2-7; D call uncertain. The CDR3 extends over 15 amino acids. Trimming pared 6 bases from V and 1 base from J, leaving 16 bases between. CDR3: CASSQGRFISYEQYF. The CDR3 DNA reads as TGTGCCAGCAGCCAAGGACGGTTCATTTCCTACGAGCAGTACTTC.

The DNA for the CDR3 is TGTGCCAGCAGCACCGGGACACGAAGTCATGGCTACACCTTC. This translates into CASSTGTRSHGYTF. The chain links TRBV5-4 to TRBJ1-2; D is perhaps TRBD1 (6 bases). The ends were cut back, 4 bases at V and 6 bases at J, with 16 bases in the middle. The CDR3 contains 14 residues. In germline, CDR1 is SGHNT, CDR2 YYREEE (reference sequence). The complete variable domain, with remaining parts taken from reference TRBV5-4 and TRBJ1-2, reads ETGVTQSPTHLIKTRGQQVTLRCSSQSGHNTVSWYQQALGQGPQFIFQYYREEENGRGNFPPRFSGLQFPNYSSELNVNALELDDSALYLCASSTGTRSHGYTFGSGTRLTVV.

This clonotype was seen ten or more times. The chain links TRBV5-1 to TRBJ2-3; 7 nucleotides align to TRBD2. In germline, CDR1 is SGHRS, CDR2 YFSETQ. The CDR3 spans 18 residues. V lost 1 base to trimming and J lost 2 bases; unmatched junction nucleotides: 13. CDR3 residues: CASSLRAFGSGLTDTQYF. CDR3 bases: TGCGCCAGCAGCTTGAGGGCTTTTGGTAGCGGGCTCACAGATACGCAGTATTTT.

This clonotype has ten or more counts. The gene calls are TRBV6-2 or TRBV6-3 and TRBJ2-1; 11 bases align to TRBD2. CDR1 and CDR2 from the germline V gene are MNHEY and SVGEGT. The CDR3 contains 14 residues. Losses at the gene ends were 2 bases for V and 9 bases for J; bases not matched to a gene: 3. CDR3 sequence: CASSYQGTSGEQFF. The CDR3 DNA sequence: TGTGCCAGCAGTTACCAGGGGACTAGCGGTGAGCAGTTCTTC.

CDR3 sequence reads: CATAEGTNSPLHF. The DNA of the CDR3 is TGTGCCACCGCGGAGGGAACAAATTCACCCCTCCACTTT. The V call is TRBV25-1, the J call TRBJ1-6; D unresolved. V was clipped by 10 bases and J by 7 bases, with 14 bases between them. Looked up from germline, CDR1 is MGHDK and CDR2 is SYGVNS. CDR3 length: 13 residues.

This clonotype has at least ten counts. The rearrangement joins TRBV28 to TRBJ1-5, with 8 bases identical to TRBD1. Germline CDR1 is MDHEN and CDR2 is SYDVKM. The junction had 8 bases not matched to a gene; V was cut back by 5 bases and J by 5 bases. This CDR3 is built from 15 residues. The CDR3 region has the DNA TGTGCCAGCAGTGACTCCCGGGACAGGTATCAGCCCCAGCATTTT. Its translation is CASSDSRDRYQPQHF.

This clonotype is labeled medium-sized. The rearrangement uses TRBV11-1 and TRBJ1-6; no definite D call. V lost 1 base, J lost 8 bases, and 9 bases lay in between. CDR1 is SGHAT and CDR2 is FQDESV in the germline V gene (reference sequence). CDR3 length equals 14 residues. DNA of the CDR3: TGTGCCAGCAGCTTAGGCGATTCCGATTCACCCCTCCACTTT. Its translation is CASSLGDSDSPLHF.

Comment on this clonotype: A much more abundant neighbour one base away suggests this may be a read error. This chain joins TRBV3-1 and TRBJ2-7; 9 positions match TRBD1. The J call could be wrong; TRBJ2-1 is a better fit for the DNA end. The CDR3 length is 14 residues. Germline-derived CDR1 and CDR2 are LGHDT and YNNKEL (reference sequence). CDR3 sequence: CASSDRGKLGEQFF. The CDR3 DNA reads as TGTGCCAGCTCGGACAGGGGTAAATTGGGCGAGCAGTTCTTC.

In its sample, this clonotype was seen a few times. The chain is built from TRBV28 and TRBJ1-5, with no clear D. The CDR3 is made up of 13 amino acids. CDR1 and CDR2 from the germline V gene are MDHEN and SYDVKM. The V end lost 2 bases, the J end lost 5 bases, and 7 bases lay between the germline ends. The CDR3 bases are TGTGCCAGCAGTTTAAACGGCCATCAGCCCCAGCATTTT. Its translation is CASSLNGHQPQHF. The full variable domain, its missing parts supplied by reference TRBV28 and TRBJ1-5, is DVKVTQSSRYLVKRTGEKVFLECVQDMDHENMFWYRQDPGLGLRLIYFSYDVKMKEKGDIPEGYSVSREKKERFSLILESASTNQTSMYLCASSLNGHQPQHFGDGTRLSIL.

In its sample, this clonotype ranks as medium-sized (0.01 to 0.1%). The chain carries TRBV20-1 and TRBJ1-2; no definite D call. The CDR3 has 14 residues. With 1 base removed from V and 0 bases from J, the gap between germline ends came to 9 bases. Germline V gene data show CDR1 as DFQATT and CDR2 as SNEGSKA (reference sequence). CDR3 sequence reads: CSARGGSPNYGYTF. The CDR3 DNA sequence: TGCAGTGCTAGAGGGGGATCACCTAACTATGGCTACACCTTC.

In its sample, this clonotype was seen once. The V call is TRBV20-1, the J call TRBJ2-1, with 11 bases that match TRBD1. The CDR3 covers 16 residues. Trimming at V came to 1 base and at J to 2 bases, leaving 4 bases not matched to a gene. The germline gives CDR1 DFQATT, CDR2 SNEGSKA (reference sequence). CDR3 bases: TGCAGTGCTAGAGGGACAGGGGGCCGGACCTACAATGAGCAGTTCTTC. It codes for CSARGTGGRTYNEQFF.